A single sample gave rise to the 28 T cell receptor beta chains below, sequenced in a study of blood T cell repertoires in COVID-19. TCRdb keeps only in-frame clones here, not all; method: immunoSEQ multiplex PCR. The sample has 250,000 to 300,000 clones, 85% to 90% seen once. Sequences were obtained from peripheral blood. The origin of the receptors is a man aged 18 to 30 with active or convalescent COVID-19.

The chain combines TRBV14 with TRBJ1-2; 9 bases are a match to TRBD1. This CDR3 has 15 amino acids. After removal of 2 bases from V and 2 bases from J, the junction contained 3 bases not matched to a gene. Germline V gene data show CDR1 as SGHDN and CDR2 as FVKESK. In DNA, the CDR3 is TGTGCCAGCAGCCAAACCGGGACAGGGAACTATGGCTACACCTTC. It codes for CASSQTGTGNYGYTF.

This clone has a handful of counts. Other DNA variants within this sample encode the same CDR3. The chain recombines TRBV6-5 with TRBJ1-6, with no clear D. This CDR3 region has 14 residues. V lost 5 bases and J 0 bases, leaving 5 bases between the germline ends. Germline values: CDR1 MNHEY, CDR2 SVGAGI. CDR3 coding DNA: TGTGCCAGCAGTAGGAGCTCCTATAATTCACCCCTCCACTTT. Amino acid sequence: CASSRSSYNSPLHF.

V gene TRBV4-3 combines with J gene TRBJ1-6; D remains unclear. The length of the CDR3 is 15 residues. Trimming removed 4 bases from V and 8 bases from J, with 15 bases in between. Germline V CDR1 and CDR2: LGHNA, YSLEER. The CDR3 loop is CASSRSIERDSPLHF. CDR3 DNA sequence: TGCGCCAGCAGCCGCTCAATAGAACGGGATTCACCCCTCCACTTT.

There are a few counts of this clone. The chain links TRBV28 to TRBJ2-7; a weak D match, TRBD2 (5 bases). Germline V CDR1 and CDR2: MDHEN, SYDVKM. V shed 8 bases and J shed 1 base, with 6 bases lying between them. There are 11 residues in the CDR3. The CDR3 protein is CASGESYEQYF. The CDR3 bases are TGTGCCAGCGGGGAGTCCTACGAGCAGTACTTC.

The rearrangement joins TRBV13 to TRBJ2-7, with 10 bases matching TRBD1. V gave up 5 bases and J gave up 2 bases; unmatched junction bases: 6. Germline loops: CDR1 PRHDT, CDR2 FYEKMQ (reference sequence). The CDR3 length is 15 residues. The CDR3 spells CASSPRGQGTYEQYF. CDR3 bases: TGTGCCAGCAGCCCGAGGGGACAGGGGACCTACGAGCAGTACTTC.

The chain employs TRBV5-1 and TRBJ2-7; TRBD2 aligns across 10 bases. CDR3 length equals 15 residues. CDR1 SGHRS and CDR2 YFSETQ come from the germline V gene. V trimming: 2 bases; J trimming: 2 bases; junction bases outside the gene matches: 4. The CDR3 loop is CASSFIAGGTYEQYF. CDR3 in DNA: TGCGCCAGCAGCTTTATAGCGGGAGGTACCTACGAGCAGTACTTC. The entire variable domain, with the rest obtained from reference TRBV5-1 and TRBJ2-7, is as follows: KAGVTQTPRYLIKTRGQQVTLSCSPISGHRSVSWYQQTPGQGLQFLFEYFSETQRNKGNFPGRFSGRQFSNSRSEMNVSTLELGDSALYLCASSFIAGGTYEQYFGPGTRLTVT.

A remark on this clone: The same CDR3 is also encoded by other DNA sequences in this sample. The CDR3 bases are TGTGCCAGCAGCCAAGGACGGGGAGATACGCAGTATTTT. As protein: CASSQGRGDTQYF. This chain uses TRBV3-1 (or the pseudogene TRBV3-2) with TRBJ2-3, with D possibly TRBD2 on 5 matching bases. V was shortened by 1 base and J by 5 bases, with 7 bases between the two germline ends. CDR1 and CDR2 (germline): LGHDT, YNNKEL (reference sequence). There are 13 residues in the CDR3.

This chain joins TRBV5-4 and TRBJ1-4; 8 positions agree with TRBD1. The V gene's germline CDR1 is SGHNT and CDR2 YYREEE (reference sequence). V shed 4 bases and J 6 bases; nucleotides not matched to a gene: 11. The CDR3 is 16 residues long. This chain's CDR3 is CASSKKSGGSDEKLFF. Here the CDR3 DNA reads TGTGCCAGCAGCAAAAAATCAGGGGGCTCAGATGAAAAACTGTTTTTT. The full variable domain, rest sourced from reference TRBV5-4 and TRBJ1-4, is ETGVTQSPTHLIKTRGQQVTLRCSSQSGHNTVSWYQQALGQGPQFIFQYYREEENGRGNFPPRFSGLQFPNYSSELNVNALELDDSALYLCASSKKSGGSDEKLFFGSGTQLSVL.

The rearrangement joins TRBV6-1 to TRBJ2-7; 7 bases match TRBD1. The germline CDR1 and CDR2 sequences are MNHNS and SASEGT. The junction had 13 bases not matched to a gene; V was cut back by 2 bases and J by 6 bases. The CDR3 covers 16 residues. The CDR3 region has the DNA TGTGCCAGCAGTGAACCGGACAGGCCCATGGCTACCGAGCAGTACTTC. Its translation is CASSEPDRPMATEQYF.

The chain is built from TRBV11-2 and TRBJ2-1, with 7 bases lining up with TRBD2. Germline values: CDR1 SGHAT, CDR2 FQNNGV. The CDR3 contains 17 residues. V trimming: 1 base; J trimming: 7 bases; junction bases outside the gene matches: 13. CDR3 protein: CASSLGSMLAEGNEQFF. The DNA for the CDR3 is TGTGCCAGCAGCTTAGGAAGCATGCTAGCGGAAGGGAATGAGCAGTTCTTC. Together with reference TRBV11-2 and TRBJ2-1, the CDR3 gives the full variable domain: EAGVAQSPRYKIIEKRQSVAFWCNPISGHATLYWYQQILGQGPKLLIQFQNNGVVDDSQLPKDRFSAERLKGVDSTLKIQPAKLEDSAVYLCASSLGSMLAEGNEQFFGPGTRLTVL.

The chain links TRBV19 to TRBJ2-5; 8 nucleotides line up with TRBD2. This CDR3 has 15 amino acids. Trimming took 3 bases from V and 4 from J; bases not matched to a gene: 7. The germline CDR1 and CDR2 sequences are LNHDA and SQIVND (reference sequence). The DNA for the CDR3 is TGTGCCAGTAGTATTAACGGGGGGGCGCCAGAGACCCAGTACTTC. This gives the protein CASSINGGAPETQYF.

The chain links TRBV9 to TRBJ2-2; 12 bases are a match to TRBD2. Germline V lookup: CDR1 SGDLS, CDR2 YYNGEE. V shed 0 bases, J shed 6 bases, and the junction held 3 bases outside the gene matches. CDR3 size: 16 residues. The CDR3 sequence is CASSVDSSGRAGELFF. The CDR3 nucleotides are TGTGCCAGCAGCGTAGACTCTAGCGGGAGGGCCGGGGAGCTGTTTTTT.

V gene TRBV27 combines with J gene TRBJ1-5; D gene uncertain. The length of the CDR3 is 13 residues. V lost 3 bases, J lost 9 bases, and 12 bases lay in between. The germline V gene encodes CDR1 MNHEY and CDR2 SMNVEV (reference sequence). CDR3 nucleotides: TGTGCCAGCAGTTTGGGGAGGCCCGCGCCCCAGCATTTT. It yields the protein CASSLGRPAPQHF.

The rearrangement uses TRBV12-3 or TRBV12-4 and TRBJ1-5, with D possibly TRBD1 on 6 matching bases. This CDR3 has 13 amino acids. V was trimmed by 7 bases and J by 4 bases, leaving 11 bases between them. DNA for the CDR3: TGTGCCAGCACCGAGACAGGAAATCAGCCCCAGCATTTT. Its protein product is CASTETGNQPQHF.

The chain recombines TRBV5-1 with TRBJ2-5, with a possible D match to TRBD2 (5 bases). The CDR3 is made up of 11 amino acids. Germline V CDR1 and CDR2: SGHRS, YFSETQ. V lost 5 bases and J 3 bases, leaving 5 bases between the germline ends. The CDR3 nucleotides read TGCGCCAGCAGGGAGGAAGAGACCCAGTACTTC. Translation: CASREEETQYF. Full variable domain (outside the CDR3, taken from reference TRBV5-1 and TRBJ2-5): KAGVTQTPRYLIKTRGQQVTLSCSPISGHRSVSWYQQTPGQGLQFLFEYFSETQRNKGNFPGRFSGRQFSNSRSEMNVSTLELGDSALYLCASREEETQYFGPGTRLLVL.

The genes are TRBV12-3 or TRBV12-4 and TRBJ1-4; 12 bases align to TRBD1. CDR3 size: 13 residues. The J segment lost 7 bases and the V segment lost 8 bases, leaving 2 bases of the junction unmatched. As DNA, the CDR3 is TGTGCCAGCCGGGACAGGGGGCCTGAAAAACTGTTTTTT. Its protein product is CASRDRGPEKLFF.

The rearrangement links TRBV7-9 to TRBJ2-1; weak D call: TRBD2 (5 bases). Germline values: CDR1 SEHNR, CDR2 FQNEAQ (reference sequence). The CDR3 has 16 amino acids. V lost 4 bases and J lost 12, with 25 bases in between. For the CDR3, the DNA is TGTGCCAGCAGCTCCCAGAGTTCGGGCGGGTCCGATGGGCAGTTCTTC. It encodes CASSSQSSGGSDGQFF.

The chain links TRBV3-1 (or the pseudogene TRBV3-2) to TRBJ2-3; 10 bases align to TRBD2. The germline V gene has CDR1 LGHDT and CDR2 YNNKEL (reference sequence). Trimming cost V 4 bases and J 2 bases; bases outside gene matches: 12. The CDR3 consists of 18 residues. The CDR3 DNA sequence: TGTGCCAGCAGCCCGCCCGGACCAACTAGCGGGGCCACAGATACGCAGTATTTT. It specifies CASSPPGPTSGATDTQYF.

The chain recombines TRBV5-8 with TRBJ1-5, with D tentatively TRBD1 (5 bases). V was cut by 7 bases and J by 6 bases, with 14 bases left in between. The CDR3 is 13 residues long. Germline loops: CDR1 SGHTS, CDR2 YDEGEE. CDR3 DNA: TGTGCCAGCGCTAGGGGCGAAGGTCAGCCCCAGCATTTT. The encoded protein is CASARGEGQPQHF. The whole variable domain, filled in from reference TRBV5-8 and TRBJ1-5, reads EAGVTQSPTHLIKTRGQQATLRCSPISGHTSVYWYQQALGLGLQFLLWYDEGEERNRGNFPPRFSGRQFPNYSSELNVNALELEDSALYLCASARGEGQPQHFGDGTRLSIL.

This chain uses TRBV25-1 with TRBJ2-6; 9 bases fit TRBD1. The CDR3 covers 16 residues. V shed 2 bases, J shed 1 base, and the junction held 0 bases outside the gene matches. Germline CDR1 is MGHDK and CDR2 is SYGVNS. CDR3 nucleotide sequence: TGTGCCAGCAGTGAAGGGACAGGGTCTGGGGCCAACGTCCTGACTTTC. Protein: CASSEGTGSGANVLTF.

The DNA for the CDR3 is TGTGCCATCAGTGATCTCAACTCAGGCAGGGCGGAGTATGGCTACACCTTC. As protein: CAISDLNSGRAEYGYTF. V and J are TRBV10-3 and TRBJ1-2; maybe TRBD1 (5 bases). Germline V CDR1 and CDR2: ENHRY, SYGVKD. The length of the CDR3 is 17 residues. Trimming removed 3 bases at V and 5 bases at J, with 22 bases between.

The chain links TRBV6-2 or TRBV6-3 to TRBJ2-2; a weak D match, TRBD1 (6 bases). The CDR3 totals 18 residues. Germline values: CDR1 MNHEY, CDR2 SVGEGT. Trimming removed 4 bases from V and 6 bases from J, with 24 bases in between. The CDR3 DNA sequence: TGTGCCAGCAGTTTCCAGACAGGTTTGGTTGTTCGGCCCGGGGAGCTGTTTTTT. As protein: CASSFQTGLVVRPGELFF.

V gene TRBV19 combines with J gene TRBJ2-7; 9 nucleotides line up with TRBD1. CDR3 size: 13 residues. Germline assignment: CDR1 LNHDA and CDR2 SQIVND (reference sequence). V was clipped by 6 bases and J by 2 bases; unmatched bases: 2. The CDR3 region has the DNA TGTGCCAGTAGGGGGACAGGGACCTACGAGCAGTACTTC. It yields the protein CASRGTGTYEQYF.

Only one count was recorded for this clone. The V and J genes are TRBV5-8 and TRBJ1-6; D might be TRBD1 (5 bases). V shed 4 bases and J shed 5 bases, with 10 bases lying between them. Germline lookup yields CDR1 SGHTS and CDR2 YDEGEE. This CDR3 contains 14 residues. For the CDR3, the DNA is TGTGCCAGCAGCCCGGGACTTGATAATTCACCCCTCCACTTT. As protein: CASSPGLDNSPLHF. Full variable domain (rest looked up from reference TRBV5-8 and TRBJ1-6): EAGVTQSPTHLIKTRGQQATLRCSPISGHTSVYWYQQALGLGLQFLLWYDEGEERNRGNFPPRFSGRQFPNYSSELNVNALELEDSALYLCASSPGLDNSPLHFGNGTRLTVT.

The gene calls are TRBV7-3 and TRBJ2-2; 9 bases match TRBD2. The germline V gene encodes CDR1 SGHTA and CDR2 FQGTGA. The CDR3 extends over 17 amino acids. V lost 2 bases and J lost 0; bases outside the gene matches: 4. DNA of the CDR3: TGTGCCAGCAGCTTACGAGCGGGAGGCTCGAACACCGGGGAGCTGTTTTTT. It translates to CASSLRAGGSNTGELFF.

V usage is TRBV28 and J usage is TRBJ1-5; the match to TRBD1 covers 8 bases. CDR3 length: 14 residues. Germline V gives CDR1 MDHEN, CDR2 SYDVKM. Unmatched junction bases numbered 6, after V lost 5 bases and J lost 6 bases. The DNA for the CDR3 is TGTGCCAGCAGTCTCCCAGGGGGCGGTCAGCCCCAGCATTTT. It specifies CASSLPGGGQPQHF.

The V gene is TRBV5-4, the J gene TRBJ1-4; 8 nucleotides align to TRBD1. V shed 4 bases, J shed 5 bases, and the junction held 4 bases outside the gene matches. The germline V gene has CDR1 SGHNT and CDR2 YYREEE (reference sequence). This CDR3 has 14 residues. The CDR3 DNA reads as TGTGCCAGCAGCCGGGGACAGGACAATGAAAAACTGTTTTTT. Its protein product is CASSRGQDNEKLFF.

The chain employs TRBV6-1 and TRBJ2-7; TRBD2 aligns across 8 bases. The J segment lost 5 bases and the V segment lost 2 bases, leaving 8 bases of the junction unmatched. This CDR3 region has 15 residues. The V gene's germline CDR1 is MNHNS and CDR2 SASEGT. The CDR3 is CASSEPERGRDEQYF. The CDR3 DNA is TGTGCCAGCAGTGAACCTGAGCGGGGGCGGGACGAGCAGTACTTC.